This T cell receptor beta chain originates from a study of post-analysis software for immune sequencing data. Study as a whole: Clinical courses comprised relapsing-remitting, secondary progressive and progressive-relapsing multiple sclerosis. Points from the study as a whole: Samples prepared in the same batch strongly co-clustered by F measure. With TRBV5-6, TRBV5-1 and TRBV20-1 included, 5 or 6 TRBV segments were more frequent in patients than in controls. Compared with controls, patients showed significantly lower normalized Chao1 diversity.

cDNA libraries of TCR beta carried unique molecular identifiers. TCRdb re-called the PCR reads through MiXCR, storing one row per CDR3 protein. Altogether over 700,000 distinct CDR3 sequences are present, around 27% being singletons, with the ten largest covering around 0.6%. V lost 0 bases and J lost 4, with 9 bases in between. The CDR3 length is 13 residues. Germline V lookup: CDR1 SQVTM, CDR2 ANQGSEA. The table lists this clonotype with many counts. Its antigen remains unidentified. Source material: blood. The receptor was derived from a girl between 10 and 17 years old with multiple sclerosis. V is TRBV29-1 and J is TRBJ2-5, with D perhaps being TRBD1 or TRBD2 (6 bases each). The CDR3 loop is CSVEEGGSETQYF. In nucleotides, the CDR3 is TGCAGCGTTGAAGAAGGGGGGTCAGAGACCCAGTACTTC.